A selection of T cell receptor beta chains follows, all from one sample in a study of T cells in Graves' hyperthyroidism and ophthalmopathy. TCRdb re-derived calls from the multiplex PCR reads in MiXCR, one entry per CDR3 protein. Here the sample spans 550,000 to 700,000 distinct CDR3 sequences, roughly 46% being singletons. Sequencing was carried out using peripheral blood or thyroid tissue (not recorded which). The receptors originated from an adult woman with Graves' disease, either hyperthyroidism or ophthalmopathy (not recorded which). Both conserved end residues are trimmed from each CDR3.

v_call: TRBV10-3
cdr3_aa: ATVGQGYTEAF

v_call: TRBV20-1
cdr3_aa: SASIGVGNTEAF

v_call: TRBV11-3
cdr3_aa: ASSLPGSGANVLT

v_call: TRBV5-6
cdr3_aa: ASSYTGFNQPQH

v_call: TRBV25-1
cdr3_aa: ASSEVWDQPQH

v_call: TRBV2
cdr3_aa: ASVGERDEKKF

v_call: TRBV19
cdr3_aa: ASRTGTEDYEQY

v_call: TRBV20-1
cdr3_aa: SAQGVSTGNTIY

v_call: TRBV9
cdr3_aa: ASSAGVSGVPGNTIY

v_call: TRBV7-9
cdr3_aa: ASSLRSGLRNRGETQY

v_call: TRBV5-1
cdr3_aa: ASSPTFGDRNTEAF

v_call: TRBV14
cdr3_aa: ASSDFRVREKLF

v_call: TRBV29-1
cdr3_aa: SVGETGELF

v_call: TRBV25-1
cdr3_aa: ASSGDGGNEKLF

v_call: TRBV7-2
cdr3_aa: ASSLVGQKNEQY

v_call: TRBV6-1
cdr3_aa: ASSNNRAGYT

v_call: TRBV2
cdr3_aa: ASSARTGPSHEAF

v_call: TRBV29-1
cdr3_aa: SVKRGEQY

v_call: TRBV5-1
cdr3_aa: ASSLVGGQGRSGANVLT

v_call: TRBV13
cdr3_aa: ASSPTSGTRTWKTQY

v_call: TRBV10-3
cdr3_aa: ASRGLADSYEQY

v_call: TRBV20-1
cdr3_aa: SARVGVGGELF